This T cell receptor (beta chain) emerged from a study of blood T cell repertoires in COVID-19. As for the study in general: Acute and convalescent COVID-19 samples came from the United States, Italy and Spain.

Patients at the Seattle site were enrolled during active infection and followed longitudinally. The CDR3 consists of 11 residues. Germline CDR1 is GTSNPN and CDR2 is SVGIG (reference sequence). V was pared by 4 bases and J by 6 bases, with 1 base of the junction left unmatched. Original processing notes: Reference gene primer amplification gave estimated nucleated cell counts. Using immunoSEQ multiplex PCR, the repertoire was profiled, and TCRdb retains in-frame clones only, with some absent. V and J calls and clone size are as listed in that table; D and trimming were resolved from the DNA. The sample gives roughly 210,000 clones, 80% to 90% of which show up once; more than 9% is in the top ten.

Sequencing was carried out using peripheral blood. V and J are TRBV30 and TRBJ2-7; 9 nucleotides agree with TRBD1. This clonotype originated in an elderly woman with COVID-19, enrolled during active disease. The CDR3 nucleotides are TGTGCCTGGACGACAGGGGGCGAGCAGTACTTC. Residues: CAWTTGGEQYF.